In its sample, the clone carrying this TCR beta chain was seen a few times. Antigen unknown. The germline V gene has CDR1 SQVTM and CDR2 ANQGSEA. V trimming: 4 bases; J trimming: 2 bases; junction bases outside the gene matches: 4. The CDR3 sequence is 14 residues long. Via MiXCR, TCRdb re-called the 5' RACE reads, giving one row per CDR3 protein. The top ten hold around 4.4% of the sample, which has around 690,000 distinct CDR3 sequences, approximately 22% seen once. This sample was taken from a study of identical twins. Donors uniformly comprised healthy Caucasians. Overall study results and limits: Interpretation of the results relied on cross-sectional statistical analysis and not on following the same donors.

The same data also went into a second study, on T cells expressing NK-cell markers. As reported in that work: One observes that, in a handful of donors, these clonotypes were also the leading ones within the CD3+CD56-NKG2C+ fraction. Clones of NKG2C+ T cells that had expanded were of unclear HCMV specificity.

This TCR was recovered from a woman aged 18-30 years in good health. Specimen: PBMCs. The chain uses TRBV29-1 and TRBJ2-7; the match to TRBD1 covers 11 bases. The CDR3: CSVAVGQGAYEQYF. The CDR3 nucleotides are TGCAGCGTTGCCGTGGGACAGGGGGCCTACGAGCAGTACTTC.